This T cell receptor beta chain was found in a study of OX40 agonist ivuxolimab in advanced cancers. Whole-study context: Participants could have had prior anti-PD-1, anti-PD-L1 or anti-CTLA-4 therapy, and approximately 40% had some. Study-wide results and caveats: At 0.1 to 3.0 mg/kg and by week 6, CD4+ and CD8+ T cells in the blood had expanded clonally.

About this clone itself: Its antigen is still unknown.

Patients with a history of autoimmune disease or on systemic immunosuppression were excluded. The assay was immunoSEQ multiplex PCR, and TCRdb's table has in-frame clones only and misses some. This table holds about 40,000 clones, around nine tenths found once. There are 16 residues in the CDR3. Trimming cost V 4 bases and J 5 bases; bases outside gene matches: 6. Germline-derived CDR1 and CDR2 are SGHNT and YYREEE (reference sequence). The receptor was isolated from an adult with an advanced solid tumor such as melanoma, head and neck, liver or kidney cancer. Sequences were derived from CD4+ or CD8+ T cells sorted from blood, sampled in a trial of the OX40 agonist ivuxolimab. The J gene is TRBJ2-2, the V gene TRBV5-4, with TRBD1 matching over 12 bases. CDR3 nucleotides: TGTGCCAGCAGCCCGGGACAGGGGGCGAGGACCGGGGAGCTGTTTTTT. Its protein is CASSPGQGARTGELFF.